The 32 T cell receptor beta chains in this list originate from one sample, sequenced in a study of T cells in Graves' hyperthyroidism and ophthalmopathy (dated by TCRdb to about 2019). The library was built by means of multiplex PCR. Sequencing relied on an Illumina HiSeq 2000. The TCR beta CDR3 regions were amplified from the RNA transcripts. The TCR CDR3 was subjected to a first round of RT-PCR using the HTBI primer set and the Qiagen OneStep RT-PCR kit. TCRdb reran the public reads through fastp at Q25 and MiXCR, keeping productive beta chains. Entries that share a CDR3 protein sequence are merged under the most common genes and DNA. Counted in this sample were around 500,000 distinct CDR3 sequences; around a fifth of them appeared once. The ten largest clones take up about half of the sample. Sequencing used blood. The receptors come from a woman between 65 and 79 years old with Graves' ophthalmopathy.

The V call is TRBV3-1, the J call TRBJ2-1; 10 nucleotides agree with TRBD2. The CDR3 is 15 residues long. Germline V CDR1 and CDR2: LGHDT, YNNKEL (reference sequence). J lost 7 bases, V lost 3 bases, and 6 bases had no gene match. The CDR3 sequence: CASSHGPSGRNEQFF. CDR3 nucleotides: TGTGCCAGCAGCCATGGGCCTAGCGGGAGAAATGAGCAGTTCTTC.

Comment on this clonotype: This may arise from a read error, as a much more abundant clone is one base away. The rearrangement joins TRBV2 to TRBJ2-5; D unclear. Germline-derived CDR1 and CDR2 are SNHLY and FYNNEI. CDR3 size: 9 residues. CDR3 residues: CATREAQYF. CDR3 in DNA: TGTGCCACAAGAGAGGCCCAGTACTTC.

This clonotype was seen only a few times. This rearrangement joins TRBV2 to TRBJ2-5; D not resolved. This CDR3 has 13 residues. The ends were cut back, 4 bases at V and 5 bases at J, with 11 bases in the middle. CDR1 SNHLY and CDR2 FYNNEI come from the germline V gene. Here the CDR3 reads CASSVNVWETQYF. In DNA form, the CDR3 reads TGTGCCAGCAGTGTAAATGTGTGGGAGACCCAGTACTTC.

At least ten counts were recorded for this clonotype. V and J are TRBV12-3 or TRBV12-4 and TRBJ1-5; D possibly corresponds to TRBD1 (5 bases). This CDR3 has 14 amino acids. V dropped 5 bases and J dropped 6 bases, with 14 bases sitting between them. As DNA, the CDR3 is TGTGCCAGCAGTATCAGACAGTGGGGTCAGCCCCAGCATTTT. Translating it yields CASSIRQWGQPQHF.

The rearrangement links TRBV30 to TRBJ2-2; TRBD2 aligns across 7 bases. Germline V lookup: CDR1 GTSNPN, CDR2 SVGIG (reference sequence). The CDR3 length is 13 residues. V shed 5 bases, J shed 1 base, and the junction held 1 base outside the gene matches. The CDR3 protein is CAWGLGNTGELFF. The CDR3 bases are TGTGCCTGGGGACTAGGGAACACCGGGGAGCTGTTTTTT. Looking up the rest from reference TRBV30 and TRBJ2-2 gives the full variable domain: SQTIHQWPATLVQPVGSPLSLECTVEGTSNPNLYWYRQAAGRGLQLLFYSVGIGQISSEVPQNLSASRPQDRQFILSSKKLLLSDSGFYLCAWGLGNTGELFFGEGSRLTVL.

This clonotype showed up just a few times. The chain employs TRBV9 and TRBJ1-6; a weak D match, TRBD1 (6 bases). This CDR3 has 15 residues. CDR1 SGDLS and CDR2 YYNGEE come from the germline V gene. The V end lost 0 bases, the J end lost 12 bases, and 16 bases lay between the germline ends. CDR3 in DNA: TGTGCCAGCAGCGTAGATCCGGACATACAGGGACCCCTCCACTTT. It yields the protein CASSVDPDIQGPLHF. The variable domain in full, with the rest retrieved from reference TRBV9 and TRBJ1-6, is DSGVTQTPKHLITATGQRVTLRCSPRSGDLSVYWYQQSLDQGLQFLIQYYNGEERAKGNILERFSAQQFPDLHSELNLSSLELGDSALYFCASSVDPDIQGPLHFGNGTRLTVT.

This chain connects TRBV7-9 to TRBJ2-7, with D perhaps TRBD1 (5 bases). This CDR3 spans 17 amino acids. V lost 5 bases and J 0 bases, leaving 20 bases between the germline ends. In germline, CDR1 is SEHNR, CDR2 FQNEAQ (reference sequence). The CDR3 DNA reads as TGTGCCAGCAGCCGAAGGGGCGGTAGTAGGAGCTCCTACGAGCAGTACTTC. It is translated as CASSRRGGSRSSYEQYF.

This clonotype has at least ten counts. The chain carries TRBV6-1 and TRBJ2-2; weak D call: TRBD1 (6 bases). Deletions cut 6 bases from V and 9 bases from J, with 14 bases between. This CDR3 contains 13 residues. Germline values: CDR1 MNHNS, CDR2 SASEGT. This chain's CDR3 is CASRQARGRELFF. CDR3 coding DNA: TGTGCCAGCAGACAAGCCAGGGGACGGGAGCTGTTTTTT.

This clonotype was observed at least ten times. The chain combines TRBV7-2 with TRBJ2-1, with 10 nucleotides matching TRBD2. Looked up from germline, CDR1 is SGHTA and CDR2 is FQGNSA. The V gene end was trimmed by 8 bases and the J gene end by 12 bases; junction bases not matched to a gene: 13. The CDR3 is 14 amino acids. CDR3 nucleotide sequence: TGTGCCAGCCTAACCGGGACTAGCGCGTCATCGCAGTTCTTC. It yields the protein CASLTGTSASSQFF.

This clonotype has at least ten counts. This sequence joins TRBV28 and TRBJ2-1, with 10 nucleotides matching TRBD2. The CDR3 is 14 amino acids. Germline CDR1 MDHEN, CDR2 SYDVKM. V shed 4 bases and J 9 bases; nucleotides not matched to a gene: 6. CDR3 region: CASSSSGRASEQFF. The CDR3 DNA sequence: TGTGCCAGCAGTTCCAGCGGGAGGGCCAGTGAGCAGTTCTTC.

V is TRBV13 and J is TRBJ1-6; possible D gene TRBD1, 5 bases. The CDR3 consists of 14 residues. The V end lost 5 bases, the J end lost 7 bases, and 12 bases lay between the germline ends. Germline V CDR1 and CDR2: PRHDT, FYEKMQ (reference sequence). The CDR3: CASSLNAGNSPLHF. CDR3 DNA: TGTGCCAGCAGCCTCAATGCAGGGAATTCACCCCTCCACTTT.

This clonotype was seen a few times. This chain joins TRBV6-2 or TRBV6-3 and TRBJ2-7, with TRBD2 matching over 14 bases. Trimming removed 4 bases from V and 3 bases from J; junction bases left unmatched: 5. Germline V gene data show CDR1 as MNHEY and CDR2 as SVGEGT. This CDR3 contains 16 residues. CDR3 sequence reads: CASSSGLAGGFYEQYF. CDR3 bases: TGTGCCAGCAGTTCCGGACTAGCGGGAGGATTCTACGAGCAGTACTTC.

This clonotype was seen repeatedly, ten times or more. This rearrangement joins TRBV2 to TRBJ2-3; TRBD1 aligns across 8 bases. The CDR3 covers 14 residues. J gave up 6 bases and V 2 bases, and 4 bases lay outside the gene matches. Germline values: CDR1 SNHLY, CDR2 FYNNEI. The CDR3 sequence is CASSENRGLDTQYF. The CDR3 DNA reads as TGTGCCAGCAGTGAAAACAGGGGGTTGGATACGCAGTATTTT.

This clonotype appeared many times. The J gene is TRBJ1-1, the V gene TRBV28; 8 bases fit TRBD1. There are 16 residues in the CDR3. V lost 3 bases to trimming and J lost 1 base; unmatched junction nucleotides: 7. The V gene's germline CDR1 is MDHEN and CDR2 SYDVKM. Written as DNA, the CDR3 is TGTGCCAGCAGTTTGGGATTACAGGGGGAGAACACTGAAGCTTTCTTT. Protein product: CASSLGLQGENTEAFF.

This clonotype was seen repeatedly, ten times or more. The gene calls are TRBV28 and TRBJ2-3; 7 nucleotides align to TRBD1. This CDR3 comprises 17 residues. The J segment lost 0 bases and the V segment lost 3 bases, leaving 9 bases of the junction unmatched. Germline CDR1 and CDR2: MDHEN and SYDVKM. The CDR3 DNA follows: TGTGCCAGCAGTTTGTCATTAGGGACAGCAAGCACAGATACGCAGTATTTT. It yields the protein CASSLSLGTASTDTQYF.

This clonotype has just a few counts. This CDR3 is CASSKGISSGSLYNEQFF. DNA for the CDR3: TGTGCCAGCAGCAAAGGGATCTCTAGCGGGAGCCTGTACAATGAGCAGTTCTTC. This chain joins TRBV9 and TRBJ2-1; TRBD2 matches at 10 bases. Germline values: CDR1 SGDLS, CDR2 YYNGEE. V shed 4 bases and J 4 bases; nucleotides not matched to a gene: 14. The CDR3 extends over 18 amino acids.

The CDR3 sequence: CASSLTGGASYEQYF. The CDR3 DNA is TGTGCCAGCAGCTTAACAGGGGGGGCGAGCTACGAGCAGTACTTC. J is TRBJ2-7 and V is TRBV7-3, with D possibly TRBD2 on 7 matching bases. V was trimmed by 0 bases and J by 3 bases, leaving 12 bases between them. Germline loops: CDR1 SGHTA, CDR2 FQGTGA. The CDR3 sequence is 15 residues long.

As for this clonotype: Since the CDR3 does not end with the conserved phenylalanine or tryptophan, this likely comes from a read error. The chain combines TRBV30 with TRBJ1-4; perhaps TRBD1 as D (5 bases). With 2 bases removed from V and 2 bases from J, the gap between germline ends came to 12 bases. Germline V gene lookup returns CDR1 GTSNPN and CDR2 SVGIG (reference sequence). This CDR3 comprises 15 residues. The CDR3 bases are TGTGCCTGGAGTACGGGGACGGTGACTAATGAAAAACTGTTTTCT. This gives the protein CAWSTGTVTNEKLFS.

This clonotype has more than one count but fewer than ten. The V and J genes are TRBV7-8 and TRBJ1-1; TRBD1 matches at 9 bases. The V gene end was trimmed by 5 bases and the J gene end by 1 base; junction bases not matched to a gene: 8. Germline CDR1 SGHVS, CDR2 FQNEAQ. The CDR3 length is 16 residues. For the CDR3, the DNA is TGTGCCAGCAGCCAAAACAGGGGGCGTCGGAACACTGAAGCTTTCTTT. Translating gives CASSQNRGRRNTEAFF. Filled out from reference TRBV7-8 and TRBJ1-1, the complete variable domain reads GAGVSQSPRYKVAKRGQDVALRCDPISGHVSLFWYQQALGQGPEFLTYFQNEAQLDKSGLPSDRFFAERPEGSVSTLKIQRTQQEDSAVYLCASSQNRGRRNTEAFFGQGTRLTVV.

Worth noting for this clonotype: One base away lies a much larger clone, so this may be a sequencing read error. The chain couples TRBV6-2 or TRBV6-3 to TRBJ2-5; D tentatively reads TRBD1 or TRBD2 (5 bases each). The CDR3 contains 15 residues. In germline, CDR1 is MNHEY, CDR2 SVGEGT. The CDR3: CASSVFSGQGETQHF. CDR3 DNA: TGTGCCAGCAGTGTGTTCTCAGGGCAAGGGGAGACCCAGCACTTC.

This CDR3 is CATSDTAGTHYNEQFF. The DNA for the CDR3 is TGTGCCACCAGTGATACCGCCGGGACACACTACAATGAGCAGTTCTTC. This chain links TRBV24-1 with TRBJ2-1, with D maybe TRBD1 (6 bases). From germline, CDR1 is KGHDR and CDR2 SFDVKD. The V end lost 3 bases, the J end lost 3 bases, and 14 bases lay between the germline ends. CDR3 length: 16 residues.

This clonotype was detected only a few times. The CDR3, as DNA: TGTGCCAGCAGTGACCCTGGGAACACTGAAGCTTTCTTT. Translating gives CASSDPGNTEAFF. The chain carries TRBV3-1 and TRBJ1-1; D remains unclear. There are 13 residues in the CDR3. CDR1 LGHDT and CDR2 YNNKEL come from the germline V gene (reference sequence). The ends were cut back, 6 bases at V and 1 base at J, with 9 bases in the middle.

This clonotype showed up just a few times. Since a much larger clone is just one base distant, this may be a read error. V usage is TRBV28 and J usage is TRBJ1-1, with D perhaps TRBD1 (5 bases). The ends were cut back, 5 bases at V and 4 bases at J, with 14 bases in the middle. The germline CDR1 and CDR2 sequences are MDHEN and SYDVKM. The CDR3 contains 14 residues. The CDR3 is CASSNPTASTEAFF. The CDR3 nucleotides read TGTGCCAGCAGTAACCCGACAGCAAGCACTGAAGCTTTCTTT.

This clonotype was counted ten times or more. The chain links TRBV12-3 or TRBV12-4 to TRBJ2-7, with 10 bases aligning to TRBD2. V lost 6 bases and J lost 3; bases outside the gene matches: 8. This CDR3 spans 15 amino acids. CDR3: CASRPRTSGIYEQYF. CDR3 coding DNA: TGTGCCAGCAGGCCCCGGACTAGCGGTATCTACGAGCAGTACTTC.

This clonotype occurred a few times. The chain links TRBV10-3 to TRBJ1-1, with 7 positions matching TRBD1. CDR3 length: 13 residues. V gave up 5 bases and J gave up 6 bases; unmatched junction bases: 6. The germline CDR1 and CDR2 sequences are ENHRY and SYGVKD. CDR3 DNA: TGTGCCATCAGTCTGGACAGGATCTCTGAAGCTTTCTTT. Translated: CAISLDRISEAFF.

This clonotype was seen a handful of times. V gene TRBV14 combines with J gene TRBJ2-7; D ambiguous. This CDR3 spans 13 amino acids. The germline V and J ends were trimmed by 4 bases and 4 bases, with 11 bases remaining between them. Germline loops: CDR1 SGHDN, CDR2 FVKESK. Written as DNA, the CDR3 is TGTGCCAGCAGCCGCCTTGGCGGATACGAGCAGTACTTC. Translated, it gives CASSRLGGYEQYF.

This clonotype was counted at least ten times. V gene TRBV7-2 combines with J gene TRBJ2-1, with TRBD1 identical over 9 bases. CDR3 length equals 15 residues. CDR1 and CDR2 from the germline V gene are SGHTA and FQGNSA. J lost 4 bases, V lost 5 bases, and 6 bases had no gene match. CDR3 protein: CASSKTGQGYNEQFF. The CDR3 coding sequence is TGTGCCAGCAGCAAAACGGGACAGGGATACAATGAGCAGTTCTTC. The variable domain in full, completed from reference TRBV7-2 and TRBJ2-1, reads GAGVSQSPSNKVTEKGKDVELRCDPISGHTALYWYRQSLGQGLEFLIYFQGNSAPDKSGLPSDRFSAERTGGSVSTLTIQRTQQEDSAVYLCASSKTGQGYNEQFFGPGTRLTVL.

The sample holds a few counts of this clonotype. The chain has TRBV6-2 or TRBV6-3 and TRBJ1-5, with D unclear. This CDR3 contains 13 residues. Looked up from germline, CDR1 is MNHEY and CDR2 is SVGEGT. V gave up 4 bases and J gave up 9 bases, with 13 bases separating them. CDR3 in DNA: TGTGCCAGCAGTTGCTCTGGAGGGCTGCCCCAGCATTTT. This sequence encodes CASSCSGGLPQHF.

In its sample, this clonotype was seen a few times. The chain has TRBV5-8 and TRBJ2-2, with 10 nucleotides matching TRBD2. This CDR3 is built from 16 residues. V lost 4 bases to trimming and J lost 0 bases; unmatched junction nucleotides: 3. Germline-derived CDR1 and CDR2 are SGHTS and YDEGEE. In DNA, the CDR3 is TGTGCCAGCAGCAGAGGACTAGCGGCGAACACCGGGGAGCTGTTTTTT. Amino acids: CASSRGLAANTGELFF.

This CDR3 is CAIWDRGGDIQYF. In DNA form, the CDR3 reads TGTGCCATCTGGGACAGGGGAGGGGACATTCAGTACTTC. The chain links TRBV27 to TRBJ2-4, with TRBD1 matching 10 bases. The germline V gene encodes CDR1 MNHEY and CDR2 SMNVEV (reference sequence). J lost 8 bases, V lost 10 bases, and 8 bases had no gene match. The CDR3 contains 13 residues.

About this clonotype itself: A read error may produce the germline difference seen at one junction end. The chain has TRBV7-7 and TRBJ2-1; no clear D gene. CDR1 and CDR2 from the germline V gene are SSHAT and FNYEAQ (reference sequence). The CDR3 contains 13 residues. CDR3 residues: CASSPGRISEQFF. DNA for the CDR3: TGTGCTAGCAGCCCTGGACGTATCAGTGAGCAGTTCTTC.

This clonotype was detected many times. This rearrangement joins TRBV24-1 to TRBJ2-1; D is uncertain. V lost 4 bases, J lost 4 bases, and 7 bases lay in between. The CDR3 extends over 13 amino acids. Germline CDR1 and CDR2: KGHDR and SFDVKD. CDR3 nucleotides: TGTGCCACCAGTGAACAGATTTACAATGAGCAGTTCTTC. Protein sequence: CATSEQIYNEQFF.